These T cell receptor beta chains were read from a single sample in a study of cytomegalovirus exposure and HLA in healthy donors. Clones were sequenced by immunoSEQ multiplex PCR, and TCRdb holds only the in-frame ones, with some missing. The profile shows some 130,000 clones, over 65% of them singletons. The specimen was PBMCs. These receptors all stem from a female donor in good health and CMV-seropositive. Both conserved end residues are part of each CDR3. D genes are given only for firm matches.

j_call	v_call	d_call	cdr3_aa
TRBJ2-7	TRBV5-1	.	CASSLVGRQDEQYF
TRBJ2-7	TRBV2	.	CASERYGNEQYF
TRBJ2-7	TRBV7-9	TRBD1	CASSLRGPIYYEQYF
TRBJ1-1	TRBV6-6	.	CASTWGVEAFF
TRBJ2-1	TRBV30	TRBD2	CAWSEGTSGYNEQFF
TRBJ2-3	TRBV19	TRBD2	CASSIIAGGTDTQYF
TRBJ1-5	TRBV4-1	.	CASSQEGVNQPQHF
TRBJ2-5	TRBV7-9	TRBD1	CASSPRGQRQETQYF
TRBJ2-3	TRBV7-6	.	CASSPGGGLITDTQYF
TRBJ2-2	TRBV30	.	CAWRPTNTGELFF
TRBJ1-3	TRBV29-1	.	CSVADRSGNTIYF
TRBJ1-6	TRBV6-1	TRBD1	CASSVLGTGARNSPLHF
TRBJ1-6	TRBV19	.	CASSYSDSPLHF
TRBJ2-7	TRBV5-8	.	CASSLLAANPEEQYF
TRBJ2-5	TRBV6-1	.	CASSGGVQETQYF
TRBJ1-2	TRBV5-1	.	CASSLGSGGALGYTF
TRBJ2-5	TRBV2	.	CASSRGYQETQYF
TRBJ2-7	TRBV5-4	.	CASSFGRTGGLSYEQYF
TRBJ2-2	TRBV10-1	TRBD2	CASSASGAPNTGELFF
TRBJ1-3	TRBV7-3	.	CASSSQGGNTIYF
TRBJ1-6	TRBV6-6	TRBD1	CASSSTGRNSPLHF
TRBJ1-1	TRBV7-9	.	CASSLGYFGEAFF
TRBJ2-2	TRBV6-6	TRBD2	CASSYPAGLGTGELFF
TRBJ1-4	TRBV7-2	.	CASSPGFIATNEKLFF
TRBJ2-3	TRBV4-1	.	CASRLGGGDTQYF
TRBJ1-2	TRBV6-5	.	CASKGLTIANYGYTF
TRBJ1-5	TRBV18	TRBD1	CASSPQTGGGQPQHF
TRBJ2-3	TRBV10-3	TRBD1	CAISRSRDRGQGTDTQYF
TRBJ2-3	TRBV28	.	CASSLYRGAPLDTQYF
TRBJ1-1	TRBV6-1	.	CASSEEGVGRRNTEAFF
TRBJ1-2	TRBV2	.	CASSGVQGGSYGYTF
TRBJ2-3	TRBV5-1	.	CASSTRGLTDTQYF
TRBJ2-3	TRBV6-5	.	CASKGGDTQYF
TRBJ2-7	TRBV28	TRBD2	CQTGLVNEQYF
TRBJ2-5	TRBV6-5	.	CASSYSRTGNQETQYF
TRBJ1-4	TRBV5-4	.	CASSLQGTTNEKLFF
TRBJ2-7	TRBV2	.	CASGRTIQGDGQYF
TRBJ1-2	TRBV13	TRBD1	CASSSLSDRLKTANYGYTF
TRBJ1-3	TRBV11-2	TRBD1	CASSPVQGVNTIYF
TRBJ1-2	TRBV20-1	.	CSIKQGGYTF
TRBJ2-3	TRBV4-1	TRBD1	CASSQDRDSDTDTQYF
TRBJ1-4	TRBV6-1	.	CASSEAAGRGNEKLFF
TRBJ1-1	TRBV7-9	TRBD1	CASSAPPRGPLNTEAFF
TRBJ1-1	TRBV5-4	TRBD1	CASSLRVRGRAEAFF
.	TRBV7-2	TRBD2	CASSSGLAGAYEQYF
TRBJ2-5	TRBV28	TRBD1	CASSGSGQGAGETQYF
TRBJ2-7	TRBV10-3	TRBD1	CAISEETGNYEQYF